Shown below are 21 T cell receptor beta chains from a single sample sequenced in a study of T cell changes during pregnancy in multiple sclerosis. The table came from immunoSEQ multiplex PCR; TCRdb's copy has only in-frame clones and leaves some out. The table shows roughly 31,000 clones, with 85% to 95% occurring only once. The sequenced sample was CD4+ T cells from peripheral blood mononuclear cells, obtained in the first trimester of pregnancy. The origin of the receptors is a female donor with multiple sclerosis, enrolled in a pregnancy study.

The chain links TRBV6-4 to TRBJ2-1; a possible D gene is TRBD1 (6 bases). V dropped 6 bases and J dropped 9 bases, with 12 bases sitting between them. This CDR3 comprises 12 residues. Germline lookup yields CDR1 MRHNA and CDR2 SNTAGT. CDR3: CASSEGTTEQFF. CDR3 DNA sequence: TGTGCCAGCAGCGAAGGGACAACTGAGCAGTTCTTC.

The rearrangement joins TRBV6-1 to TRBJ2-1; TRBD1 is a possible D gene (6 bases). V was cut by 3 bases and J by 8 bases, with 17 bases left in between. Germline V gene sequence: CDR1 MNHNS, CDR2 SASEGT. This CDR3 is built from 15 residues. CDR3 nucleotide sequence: TGTGCCAGCAGTGAGGGGCCGGCAGGGGTCGATGAGCAGTTCTTC. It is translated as CASSEGPAGVDEQFF.

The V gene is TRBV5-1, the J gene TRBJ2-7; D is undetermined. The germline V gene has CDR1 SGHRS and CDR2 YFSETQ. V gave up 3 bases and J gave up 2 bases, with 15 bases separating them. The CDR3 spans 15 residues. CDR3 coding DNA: TGCGCCAGCAGCTCCCACACCCAGAGGACCTACGAGCAGTACTTC. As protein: CASSSHTQRTYEQYF.

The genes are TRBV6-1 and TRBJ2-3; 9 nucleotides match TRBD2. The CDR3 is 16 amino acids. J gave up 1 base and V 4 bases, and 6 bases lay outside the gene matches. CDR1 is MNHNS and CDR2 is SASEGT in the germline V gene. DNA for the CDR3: TGTGCCAGCAGTGGGTTCGAGCGGGGGGGCACAGATACGCAGTATTTT. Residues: CASSGFERGGTDTQYF.

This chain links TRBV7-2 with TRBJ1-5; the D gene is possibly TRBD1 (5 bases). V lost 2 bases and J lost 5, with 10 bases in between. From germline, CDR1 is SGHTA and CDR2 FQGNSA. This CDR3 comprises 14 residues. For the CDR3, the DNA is TGTGCCAGCAGCTTATCAGGGAAGCATCAGCCCCAGCATTTT. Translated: CASSLSGKHQPQHF.

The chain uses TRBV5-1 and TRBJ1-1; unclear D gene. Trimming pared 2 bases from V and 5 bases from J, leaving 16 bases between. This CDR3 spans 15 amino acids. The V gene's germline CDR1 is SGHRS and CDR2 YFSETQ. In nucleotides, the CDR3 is TGCGCCAGCAGCTTAGAGGGTTTAGTTCGGACTGAAGCTTTCTTT. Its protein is CASSLEGLVRTEAFF.

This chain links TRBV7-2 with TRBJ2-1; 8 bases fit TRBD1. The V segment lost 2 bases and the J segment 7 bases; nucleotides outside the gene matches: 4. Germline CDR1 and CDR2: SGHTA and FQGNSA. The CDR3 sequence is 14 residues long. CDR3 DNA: TGTGCCAGCAGCTTACAGGGGGCTTGGAATGAGCAGTTCTTC. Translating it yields CASSLQGAWNEQFF.

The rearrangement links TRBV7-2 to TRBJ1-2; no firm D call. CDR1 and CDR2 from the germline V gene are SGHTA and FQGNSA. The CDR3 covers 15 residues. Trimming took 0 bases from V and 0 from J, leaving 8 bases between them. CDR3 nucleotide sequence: TGTGCCAGCAGCTTAGCTCCAGGAACTAACTATGGCTACACCTTC. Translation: CASSLAPGTNYGYTF.

CDR3 sequence (DNA): TGTGCCAGCAGCTTAAGTGCGAGCTCCTATAATTCACCCCTCCACTTT. Translated: CASSLSASSYNSPLHF. This chain uses TRBV7-2 with TRBJ1-6; D ambiguous. The CDR3 has 16 residues. V dropped 2 bases and J dropped 0 bases, with 8 bases sitting between them. CDR1 and CDR2 from the germline V gene are SGHTA and FQGNSA. Looking up the rest from reference TRBV7-2 and TRBJ1-6 gives the full variable domain: GAGVSQSPSNKVTEKGKDVELRCDPISGHTALYWYRQSLGQGLEFLIYFQGNSAPDKSGLPSDRFSAERTGGSVSTLTIQRTQQEDSAVYLCASSLSASSYNSPLHFGNGTRLTVT.

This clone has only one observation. CDR3: CASSLGGLTQYF. In nucleotides, the CDR3 is TGTGCCAGCAGCTTAGGCGGTTTGACCCAGTACTTC. The chain joins TRBV11-3 to TRBJ2-5; no clear D. The CDR3 is 12 residues long. The germline CDR1 and CDR2 sequences are SGHNT and YENEEA. The ends were cut back, 1 base at V and 7 bases at J, with 7 bases in the middle.

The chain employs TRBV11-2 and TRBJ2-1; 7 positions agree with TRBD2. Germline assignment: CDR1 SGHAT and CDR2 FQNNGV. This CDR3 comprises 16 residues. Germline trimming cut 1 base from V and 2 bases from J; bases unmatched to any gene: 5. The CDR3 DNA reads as TGTGCCAGCAGCTTAGTTGGGGCGGGGGCCTACAATGAGCAGTTCTTC. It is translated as CASSLVGAGAYNEQFF. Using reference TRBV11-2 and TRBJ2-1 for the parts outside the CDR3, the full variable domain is EAGVAQSPRYKIIEKRQSVAFWCNPISGHATLYWYQQILGQGPKLLIQFQNNGVVDDSQLPKDRFSAERLKGVDSTLKIQPAKLEDSAVYLCASSLVGAGAYNEQFFGPGTRLTVL.

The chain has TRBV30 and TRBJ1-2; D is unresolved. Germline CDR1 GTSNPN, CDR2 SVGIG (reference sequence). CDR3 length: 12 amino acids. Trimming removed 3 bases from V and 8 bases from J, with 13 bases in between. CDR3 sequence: CAWSREDWGYTF. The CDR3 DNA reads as TGTGCCTGGAGCCGGGAGGATTGGGGCTACACCTTC.

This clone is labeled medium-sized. The CDR3 loop reads CASSLTRSVGTQYF. In DNA, the CDR3 is TGTGCCAGCAGCTTAACCCGAAGTGTGGGCACGCAGTATTTT. The chain has TRBV5-4 and TRBJ2-3; D is undetermined. The length of the CDR3 is 14 residues. The V end lost 2 bases, the J end lost 9 bases, and 16 bases lay between the germline ends. In germline, CDR1 is SGHNT, CDR2 YYREEE (reference sequence).

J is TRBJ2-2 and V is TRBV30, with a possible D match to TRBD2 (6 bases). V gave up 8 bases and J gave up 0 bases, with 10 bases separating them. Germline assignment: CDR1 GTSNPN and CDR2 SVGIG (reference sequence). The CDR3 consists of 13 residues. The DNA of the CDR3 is TGTGCCACGGGACTGGCGAACACCGGGGAGCTGTTTTTT. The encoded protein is CATGLANTGELFF.

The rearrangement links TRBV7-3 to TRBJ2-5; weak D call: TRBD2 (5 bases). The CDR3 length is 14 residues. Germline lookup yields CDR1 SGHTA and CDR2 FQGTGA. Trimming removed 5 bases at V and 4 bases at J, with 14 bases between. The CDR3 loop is CASSLHRSGETQYF. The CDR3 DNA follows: TGTGCCAGCAGCCTCCATCGGAGCGGAGAGACCCAGTACTTC. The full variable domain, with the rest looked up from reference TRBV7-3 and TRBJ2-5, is GAGVSQTPSNKVTEKGKYVELRCDPISGHTALYWYRQSLGQGPEFLIYFQGTGAADDSGLPNDRFFAVRPEGSVSTLKIQRTERGDSAVYLCASSLHRSGETQYFGPGTRLLVL.

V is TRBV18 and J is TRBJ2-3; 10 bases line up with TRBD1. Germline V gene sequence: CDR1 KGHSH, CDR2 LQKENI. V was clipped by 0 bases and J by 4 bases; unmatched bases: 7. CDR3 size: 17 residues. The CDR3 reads CASSPPRTGGRADTQYF. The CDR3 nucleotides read TGTGCCAGCTCACCACCCAGGACAGGGGGTCGAGCAGATACGCAGTATTTT.

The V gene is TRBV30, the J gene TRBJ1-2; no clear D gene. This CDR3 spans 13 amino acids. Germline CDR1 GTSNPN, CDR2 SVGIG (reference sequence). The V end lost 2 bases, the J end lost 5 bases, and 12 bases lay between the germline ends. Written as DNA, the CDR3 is TGTGCCTGGAGTAGCTCAAGAGCGTATGGCTACACCTTC. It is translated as CAWSSSRAYGYTF. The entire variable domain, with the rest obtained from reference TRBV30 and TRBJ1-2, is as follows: SQTIHQWPATLVQPVGSPLSLECTVEGTSNPNLYWYRQAAGRGLQLLFYSVGIGQISSEVPQNLSASRPQDRQFILSSKKLLLSDSGFYLCAWSSSRAYGYTFGSGTRLTVV.

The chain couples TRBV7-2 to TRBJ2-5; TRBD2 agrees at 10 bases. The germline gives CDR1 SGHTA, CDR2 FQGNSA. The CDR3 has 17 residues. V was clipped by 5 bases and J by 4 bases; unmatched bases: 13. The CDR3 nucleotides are TGTGCCAGCAGCCAAGGAGTAGTAGCGGGGGGTGGAGAGACCCAGTACTTC. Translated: CASSQGVVAGGGETQYF.

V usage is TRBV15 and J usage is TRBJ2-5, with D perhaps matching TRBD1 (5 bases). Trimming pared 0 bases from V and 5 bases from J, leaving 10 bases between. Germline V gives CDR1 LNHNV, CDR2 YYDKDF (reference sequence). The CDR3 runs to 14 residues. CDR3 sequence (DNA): TGTGCCACCAGCAGAGACAGGGCTGGGGAGACCCAGTACTTC. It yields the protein CATSRDRAGETQYF. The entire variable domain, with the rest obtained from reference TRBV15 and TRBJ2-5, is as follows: DAMVIQNPRYQVTQFGKPVTLSCSQTLNHNVMYWYQQKSSQAPKLLFHYYDKDFNNEADTPDNFQSRRPNTSFCFLDIRSPGLGDTAMYLCATSRDRAGETQYFGPGTRLLVL.

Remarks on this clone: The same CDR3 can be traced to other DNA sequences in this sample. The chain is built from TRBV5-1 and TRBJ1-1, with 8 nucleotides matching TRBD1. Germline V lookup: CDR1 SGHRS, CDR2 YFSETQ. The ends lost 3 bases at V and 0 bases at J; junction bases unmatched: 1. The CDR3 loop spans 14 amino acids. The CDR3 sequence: CASSWTGMNTEAFF. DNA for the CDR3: TGCGCCAGCAGCTGGACAGGGATGAACACTGAAGCTTTCTTT.

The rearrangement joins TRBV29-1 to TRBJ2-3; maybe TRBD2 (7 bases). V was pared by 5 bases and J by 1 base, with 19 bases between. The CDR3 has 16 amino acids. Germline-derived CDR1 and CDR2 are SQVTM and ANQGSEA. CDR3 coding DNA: TGCAGCGTTATTGGGAAGGGGGGGGTTGGCACAGATACGCAGTATTTT. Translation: CSVIGKGGVGTDTQYF.